The 27 T cell receptor beta chains presented below share a single source sample, sequenced in a study of OX40 agonist ivuxolimab in advanced cancers. The receptor library was made with the immunoSEQ multiplex PCR assay. TCRdb obtained this table from immuneACCESS and retained in-frame rearrangements with V and J assigned. These tables miss some clones; where compared with another copy, unresolved V genes account for less than half of the shortfall, and the remainder is unexplained. This sample comprises around 80,000 clones, 91% of them detected only once. The ten largest clones take up approximately 2.4% of the sample. Sequenced material: CD4+ or CD8+ T cells sorted from blood, taken in a trial of the OX40 agonist ivuxolimab. The receptors shown here come from an adult with an advanced solid tumor such as melanoma, head and neck, liver or kidney cancer.

The CDR3 nucleotides read TGTGCCAGCATCCCAGAGGGCTCTGGGGCCAACGTCCTGACTTTC. Amino acid sequence: CASIPEGSGANVLTF. The chain employs TRBV6-1 and TRBJ2-6; TRBD2 is a possible D gene (5 bases). This CDR3 spans 15 amino acids. Germline-derived CDR1 and CDR2 are MNHNS and SASEGT. The V gene lost 7 bases and the J gene lost 0 bases, with 10 bases spanning the gap.

The chain carries TRBV6-5 and TRBJ2-7; 8 bases align to TRBD1. The V segment lost 2 bases and the J segment 4 bases; nucleotides outside the gene matches: 4. The CDR3 spans 14 residues. Germline V CDR1 and CDR2: MNHEY, SVGAGI. CDR3 region: CASSYADRAYEQYF. The CDR3 bases are TGTGCCAGCAGTTACGCGGACAGGGCTTACGAGCAGTACTTC.

The CDR3 coding sequence is TGTGCCAGCAGCTTTAGCCGTCTAAGCGGGAGAAGGGCCTACAATGAGCAGTTCTTC. Translating it yields CASSFSRLSGRRAYNEQFF. V gene TRBV7-9 combines with J gene TRBJ2-1, with 8 positions matching TRBD2. V was pared by 3 bases and J by 2 bases, with 15 bases of the junction left unmatched. The CDR3 is 19 amino acids. Germline-derived CDR1 and CDR2 are SEHNR and FQNEAQ (reference sequence).

This clone was seen only once. The chain has TRBV30 and TRBJ1-5, with unresolved D. The CDR3 is 12 amino acids. V was trimmed by 1 base and J by 5 bases, leaving 6 bases between them. Germline CDR1 reads GTSNPN; CDR2 reads SVGIG (reference sequence). The CDR3 DNA follows: TGTGCCTGGAGTGCCGGTGATCAGCCCCAGCATTTT. Translation gives CAWSAGDQPQHF.

The J gene is TRBJ2-7, the V gene TRBV11-2; 10 bases map to TRBD1. This CDR3 is built from 15 residues. V shed 4 bases and J 4 bases; nucleotides not matched to a gene: 7. Germline assignment: CDR1 SGHAT and CDR2 FQNNGV. CDR3 loop: CASSSQDRGTYEQYF. Here the CDR3 DNA reads TGTGCCAGCAGCTCACAGGACAGGGGGACATACGAGCAGTACTTC.

For the CDR3, the DNA is TGTGCCAGCAGCTTACACTCTTCCACAGATACGCAGTATTTT. It specifies CASSLHSSTDTQYF. The V gene is TRBV7-9, the J gene TRBJ2-3; no firm D call. V lost 2 bases and J lost 2, with 8 bases in between. This CDR3 is built from 14 residues. Germline CDR1 is SEHNR and CDR2 is FQNEAQ (reference sequence).

The V gene is TRBV7-6, the J gene TRBJ2-5; D not resolved. CDR1 is SGHVS, CDR2 FNYEAQ, per germline. The CDR3 loop spans 14 amino acids. Trimming took off 4 bases at V and 1 base at J, with 10 bases between the two ends. CDR3: CASSYNDGQETQYF. Here the CDR3 DNA reads TGTGCCAGCAGCTACAACGACGGCCAAGAGACCCAGTACTTC. Together with reference TRBV7-6 and TRBJ2-5, the CDR3 gives the full variable domain: GAGVSQSPRYKVTKRGQDVALRCDPISGHVSLYWYRQALGQGPEFLTYFNYEAQQDKSGLPNDRFSAERPEGSISTLTIQRTEQRDSAMYRCASSYNDGQETQYFGPGTRLLVL.

The chain joins TRBV29-1 to TRBJ2-1, with a possible D match to TRBD2 (5 bases). V lost 4 bases and J 0 bases, leaving 7 bases between the germline ends. This CDR3 has 13 amino acids. Looked up from germline, CDR1 is SQVTM and CDR2 is ANQGSEA. This CDR3 is CSVGESSYNEQFF. The DNA for the CDR3 is TGCAGCGTTGGGGAGAGCTCCTACAATGAGCAGTTCTTC.

The rearrangement links TRBV28 to TRBJ2-7; a possible D gene is TRBD2 (6 bases). Trimming removed 5 bases from V and 5 bases from J, with 19 bases in between. CDR1 MDHEN and CDR2 SYDVKM come from the germline V gene. The CDR3 totals 15 residues. CDR3 loop: CASSVLVGSNDEQYF. In DNA, the CDR3 is TGTGCCAGCAGTGTTCTAGTCGGGAGCAACGACGAGCAGTACTTC.

V and J are TRBV5-1 and TRBJ2-1; D might be TRBD1 (5 bases). CDR1 is SGHRS and CDR2 is YFSETQ in the germline V gene. Deletions cut 2 bases from V and 8 bases from J, with 11 bases between. This CDR3 has 13 amino acids. This CDR3 reads CASSFPGSHEQFF. The CDR3 region has the DNA TGCGCCAGCAGCTTCCCAGGGTCCCATGAGCAGTTCTTC. Together with reference TRBV5-1 and TRBJ2-1, the CDR3 gives the full variable domain: KAGVTQTPRYLIKTRGQQVTLSCSPISGHRSVSWYQQTPGQGLQFLFEYFSETQRNKGNFPGRFSGRQFSNSRSEMNVSTLELGDSALYLCASSFPGSHEQFFGPGTRLTVL.

CDR3 nucleotide sequence: TGTGCCAGCAGTTTACAGGCTAGCGGGAGGCGAGATACGCAGTATTTT. Protein: CASSLQASGRRDTQYF. The chain uses TRBV28 and TRBJ2-3; 11 bases are shared with TRBD2. Germline V gives CDR1 MDHEN, CDR2 SYDVKM. The CDR3 has 16 residues. V shed 2 bases and J 5 bases; nucleotides not matched to a gene: 6. The full variable domain, completed using reference TRBV28 and TRBJ2-3, is DVKVTQSSRYLVKRTGEKVFLECVQDMDHENMFWYRQDPGLGLRLIYFSYDVKMKEKGDIPEGYSVSREKKERFSLILESASTNQTSMYLCASSLQASGRRDTQYFGPGTRLTVL.

The chain couples TRBV28 to TRBJ1-4; D is perhaps TRBD1 (5 bases). Germline values: CDR1 MDHEN, CDR2 SYDVKM. The CDR3 length is 16 residues. The ends were cut back, 3 bases at V and 7 bases at J, with 18 bases in the middle. CDR3 in amino acids: CASSFDLGTTFEKLFF. The CDR3 coding sequence is TGTGCCAGCAGTTTTGATCTCGGGACTACCTTTGAAAAACTGTTTTTT.

As regards this clone: The sample contains more than one DNA sequence encoding this CDR3. The gene calls are TRBV29-1 and TRBJ1-1; 7 nucleotides agree with TRBD1. Trimming cost V 7 bases and J 1 base; bases outside gene matches: 9. There are 14 residues in the CDR3. Germline values: CDR1 SQVTM, CDR2 ANQGSEA. CDR3 sequence (DNA): TGCAGCGCGCACCGAACAGGGGAGAACACTGAAGCTTTCTTT. Protein product: CSAHRTGENTEAFF.

The V call is TRBV30, the J call TRBJ1-2, with 7 bases that match TRBD1. J was trimmed by 4 bases and V by 4 bases; bases with no gene match: 3. CDR3 length: 12 amino acids. From germline, CDR1 is GTSNPN and CDR2 SVGIG (reference sequence). For the CDR3, the DNA is TGTGCCTGGACCCGGGACAGCTATGGCTACACCTTC. Amino acid sequence: CAWTRDSYGYTF.

This sequence joins TRBV18 and TRBJ2-7; weak D call: TRBD2 (5 bases). Germline V gene lookup returns CDR1 KGHSH and CDR2 LQKENI. The CDR3 totals 14 residues. Trimming pared 3 bases from V and 0 bases from J, leaving 9 bases between. The CDR3 spells CASSPLAASYEQYF. The CDR3 coding sequence is TGTGCCAGCTCACCCCTAGCTGCCTCCTACGAGCAGTACTTC.

CDR3 residues: CASKGLDLNTEAFF. The CDR3, as DNA: TGCGCCAGCAAAGGATTAGACTTGAACACTGAAGCTTTCTTT. The gene calls are TRBV5-1 and TRBJ1-1; D is uncertain. V dropped 6 bases and J dropped 0 bases, with 12 bases sitting between them. From germline, CDR1 is SGHRS and CDR2 YFSETQ. The CDR3 is 14 residues long. Supplemented by reference TRBV5-1 and TRBJ1-1, the full variable domain reads KAGVTQTPRYLIKTRGQQVTLSCSPISGHRSVSWYQQTPGQGLQFLFEYFSETQRNKGNFPGRFSGRQFSNSRSEMNVSTLELGDSALYLCASKGLDLNTEAFFGQGTRLTVV.

The gene calls are TRBV28 and TRBJ1-2; 9 nucleotides agree with TRBD1. Germline V gives CDR1 MDHEN, CDR2 SYDVKM. The CDR3 has 16 residues. Losses at the gene ends were 4 bases for V and 0 bases for J; bases not matched to a gene: 6. The CDR3 is CASSSPGQGPNYGYTF. CDR3 DNA: TGTGCCAGCAGTTCCCCGGGACAGGGCCCTAACTATGGCTACACCTTC.

The chain joins TRBV29-1 to TRBJ2-3; 9 bases match TRBD2. Losses at the gene ends were 8 bases for V and 1 base for J; bases not matched to a gene: 19. The CDR3 extends over 18 amino acids. Germline V gene lookup returns CDR1 SQVTM and CDR2 ANQGSEA. The DNA of the CDR3 is TGCAGCCTCCGAGTGGGGTCGGGAAGACTAGCGGGCACAGATACGCAGTATTTT. Its translation: CSLRVGSGRLAGTDTQYF.

The rearrangement links TRBV7-9 to TRBJ2-3, with 8 bases aligning to TRBD2. The CDR3 is 14 amino acids. Unmatched junction bases numbered 1, after V lost 1 base and J lost 4 bases. Germline lookup yields CDR1 SEHNR and CDR2 FQNEAQ (reference sequence). The CDR3 loop is CASSLDGRADTQYF. CDR3 in DNA: TGTGCCAGCAGCTTAGACGGGAGGGCAGATACGCAGTATTTT.

V and J are TRBV6-6 and TRBJ2-3; 8 bases align to TRBD2. Germline V CDR1 and CDR2: MNHNY, SVGAGI (reference sequence). The CDR3 is made up of 14 amino acids. V gave up 5 bases and J gave up 6 bases; unmatched junction bases: 7. The CDR3 sequence is CASSGAGESDTQYF. CDR3 DNA: TGTGCCAGCAGTGGAGCGGGAGAATCGGATACGCAGTATTTT.

This chain connects TRBV27 to TRBJ2-3; 16 bases fit TRBD2. Germline CDR1 and CDR2: MNHEY and SMNVEV (reference sequence). Trimming took 7 bases from V and 8 from J; bases not matched to a gene: 6. The CDR3 totals 15 residues. The CDR3 region has the DNA TGTGCCAGCAACGGGGGGACTAGCGGGAGGGGTACGCAGTATTTT. Amino acid sequence: CASNGGTSGRGTQYF.

V usage is TRBV14 and J usage is TRBJ1-2; no firm D call. Germline V CDR1 and CDR2: SGHDN, FVKESK. The length of the CDR3 is 15 residues. V lost 0 bases, J lost 2 bases, and 10 bases lay in between. The CDR3 DNA is TGTGCCAGCAGCCAAGAGGTCAGCCCCAACTATGGCTACACCTTC. Protein sequence: CASSQEVSPNYGYTF.

J is TRBJ1-3 and V is TRBV28; D not certain. The CDR3 has 12 residues. The V gene lost 7 bases and the J gene lost 3 bases, with 7 bases spanning the gap. From germline, CDR1 is MDHEN and CDR2 SYDVKM. The CDR3 nucleotides are TGTGCCAGCACCTGGGATGGAAACACCATATATTTT. Translating it yields CASTWDGNTIYF.

This clone was counted once. The chain employs TRBV7-2 and TRBJ2-7; D is possibly TRBD1 or TRBD2 (5 bases each). This CDR3 region has 14 residues. V was cut by 8 bases and J by 3 bases, with 17 bases left in between. Germline V gives CDR1 SGHTA, CDR2 FQGNSA. The CDR3 DNA reads as TGTGCCAGCGGGGGACCAACAACCTACTACGAGCAGTACTTC. Translating it yields CASGGPTTYYEQYF.

The chain joins TRBV7-8 to TRBJ2-2; possible D gene TRBD2, 6 bases. The CDR3 runs 16 residues. V was trimmed by 1 base and J by 4 bases, leaving 13 bases between them. Germline V lookup: CDR1 SGHVS, CDR2 FQNEAQ. The CDR3 DNA reads TGTGCCAGCAGCTTAGAGGCGGGAACGAGCACCGGGGAGCTGTTTTTT. It specifies CASSLEAGTSTGELFF.

CDR3 DNA: TGTGCCAGCAGCCCAGGGTTAGGTAATGAAAAACTGTTTTTT. It codes for CASSPGLGNEKLFF. The V call is TRBV6-1, the J call TRBJ1-4; D might be TRBD1 (5 bases). The CDR3 is 14 amino acids. Deletions cut 6 bases from V and 4 bases from J, with 12 bases between. The germline V gene has CDR1 MNHNS and CDR2 SASEGT.

The chain joins TRBV7-2 to TRBJ2-7, with 8 bases fitting TRBD1. Germline V CDR1 and CDR2: SGHTA, FQGNSA. This CDR3 is 13 amino acids long. With V trimmed by 3 bases and J by 3 bases, 1 base remained unmatched. CDR3 DNA sequence: TGTGCCAGCAGCTTGGACAGGGTCTACGAGCAGTACTTC. This sequence encodes CASSLDRVYEQYF.